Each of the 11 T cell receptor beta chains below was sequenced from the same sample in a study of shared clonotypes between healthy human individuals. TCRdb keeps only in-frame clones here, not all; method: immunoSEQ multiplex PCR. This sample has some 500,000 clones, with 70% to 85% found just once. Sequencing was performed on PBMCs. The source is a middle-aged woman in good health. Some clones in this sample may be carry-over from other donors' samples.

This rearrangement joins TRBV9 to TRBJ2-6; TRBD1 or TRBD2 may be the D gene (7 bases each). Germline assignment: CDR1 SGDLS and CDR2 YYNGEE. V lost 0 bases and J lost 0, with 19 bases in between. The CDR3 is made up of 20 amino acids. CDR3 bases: TGTGCCAGCAGCGTAGACCGTCGACAGGGCGGGAGCTCTGGGGCCAACGTCCTGACTTTC. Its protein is CASSVDRRQGGSSGANVLTF.

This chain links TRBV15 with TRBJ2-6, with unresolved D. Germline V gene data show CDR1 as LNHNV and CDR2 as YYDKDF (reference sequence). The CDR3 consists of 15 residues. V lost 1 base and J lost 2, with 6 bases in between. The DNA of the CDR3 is TGTGCCACCAGCAGAGCCAGCGCTGGGGCCAACGTCCTGACTTTC. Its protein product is CATSRASAGANVLTF.

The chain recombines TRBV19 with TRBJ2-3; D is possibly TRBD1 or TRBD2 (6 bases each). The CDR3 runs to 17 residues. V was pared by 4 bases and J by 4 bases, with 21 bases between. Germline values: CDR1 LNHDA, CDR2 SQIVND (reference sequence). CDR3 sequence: CASSTMGASVLADTQYF. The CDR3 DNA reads TGTGCCAGTAGTACCATGGGGGCTAGCGTCTTGGCAGATACGCAGTATTTT.

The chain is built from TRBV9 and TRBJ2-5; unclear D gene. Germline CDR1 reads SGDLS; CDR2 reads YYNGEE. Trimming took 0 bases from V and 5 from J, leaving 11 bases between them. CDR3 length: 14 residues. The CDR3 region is CASSVGDGSETQYF. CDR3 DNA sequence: TGTGCCAGCAGCGTAGGCGATGGAAGTGAGACCCAGTACTTC.

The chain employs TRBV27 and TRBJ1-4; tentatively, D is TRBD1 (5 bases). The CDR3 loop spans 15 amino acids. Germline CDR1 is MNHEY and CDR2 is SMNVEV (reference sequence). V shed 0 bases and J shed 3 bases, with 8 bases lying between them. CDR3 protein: CASSLSRQPNEKLFF. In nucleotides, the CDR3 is TGTGCCAGCAGTTTATCGAGACAGCCTAATGAAAAACTGTTTTTT. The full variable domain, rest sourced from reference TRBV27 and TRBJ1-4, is EAQVTQNPRYLITVTGKKLTVTCSQNMNHEYMSWYRQDPGLGLRQIYYSMNVEVTDKGDVPEGYKVSRKEKRNFPLILESPSPNQTSLYFCASSLSRQPNEKLFFGSGTQLSVL.

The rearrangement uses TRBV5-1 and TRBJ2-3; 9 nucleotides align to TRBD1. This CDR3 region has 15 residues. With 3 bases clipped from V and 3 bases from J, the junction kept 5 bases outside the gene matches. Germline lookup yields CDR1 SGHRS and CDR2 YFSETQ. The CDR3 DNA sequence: TGCGCCAGCAGCTCAACAGGGGGCGTAACAGATACGCAGTATTTT. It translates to CASSSTGGVTDTQYF.

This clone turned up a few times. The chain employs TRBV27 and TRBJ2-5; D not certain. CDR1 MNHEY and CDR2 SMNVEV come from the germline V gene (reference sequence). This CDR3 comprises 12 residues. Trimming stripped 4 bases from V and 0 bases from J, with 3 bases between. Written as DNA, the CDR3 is TGTGCCAGCAGTTACCACCAAGAGACCCAGTACTTC. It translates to CASSYHQETQYF.

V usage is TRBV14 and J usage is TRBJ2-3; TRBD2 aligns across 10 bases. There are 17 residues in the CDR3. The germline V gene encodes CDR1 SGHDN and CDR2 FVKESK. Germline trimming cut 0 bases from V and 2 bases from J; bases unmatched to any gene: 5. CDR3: CASSQDRLAGFTDTQYF. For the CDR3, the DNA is TGTGCCAGCAGCCAAGATAGACTAGCGGGTTTCACAGATACGCAGTATTTT. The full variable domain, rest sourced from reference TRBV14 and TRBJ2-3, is EAGVTQFPSHSVIEKGQTVTLRCDPISGHDNLYWYRRVMGKEIKFLLHFVKESKQDESGMPNNRFLAERTGGTYSTLKVQPAELEDSGVYFCASSQDRLAGFTDTQYFGPGTRLTVL.

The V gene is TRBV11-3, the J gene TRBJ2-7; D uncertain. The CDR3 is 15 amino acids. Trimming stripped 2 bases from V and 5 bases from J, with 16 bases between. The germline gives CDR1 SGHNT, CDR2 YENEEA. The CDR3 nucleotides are TGTGCCAGCAGCTTACGAGGCGGATCTCTCGACGAGCAGTACTTC. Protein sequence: CASSLRGGSLDEQYF.

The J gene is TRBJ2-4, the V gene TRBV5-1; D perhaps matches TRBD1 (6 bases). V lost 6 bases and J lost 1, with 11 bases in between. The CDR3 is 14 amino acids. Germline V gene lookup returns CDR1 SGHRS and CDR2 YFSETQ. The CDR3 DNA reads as TGCGCCAGCAAGGGGGATGGGGCCAAAAACATTCAGTACTTC. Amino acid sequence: CASKGDGAKNIQYF.

CDR3 nucleotides: TGTGCCAGCTCACCAAGGGGGCTGGTCCAAGAGACCCAGTACTTC. Protein sequence: CASSPRGLVQETQYF. The chain is built from TRBV18 and TRBJ2-5; 7 bases line up with TRBD1. The germline CDR1 and CDR2 sequences are KGHSH and LQKENI. The trim removed 2 bases at V and 1 base at J, leaving 4 bases unmatched. The CDR3 consists of 15 residues. The complete variable domain, with remaining parts taken from reference TRBV18 and TRBJ2-5, reads NAGVMQNPRHLVRRRGQEARLRCSPMKGHSHVYWYRQLPEEGLKFMVYLQKENIIDESGMPKERFSAEFPKEGPSILRIQQVVRGDSAAYFCASSPRGLVQETQYFGPGTRLLVL.